Sequencing of this T cell receptor (beta chain) was carried out in a study of memory CD4+ T cells and cytomegalovirus serostatus. Of note for this clone: Its specificity is not known.

Study observations and caveats: A US-trained random forest predicted CMV serostatus with median AUC around 0.91.

Single viable CD3+CD4+CD8-CD45RO+ cells were sorted as the memory CD4+ T cells. Serostatus was set by detecting CMV pp150, pp28, p38, p52 IgG. Sequencing was performed with immunoSEQ multiplex PCR; in TCRdb, only in-frame clones are kept and a portion is missing. The data contain 50,000 to 65,000 clones, roughly 77% of them singletons. Material: memory CD4+ T cells from blood. This receptor was obtained from an adult in good health and CMV-seropositive.

The CDR3 reads CASSNGQDGNIQYF. The CDR3 DNA follows: TGTGCCAGCAGCAACGGACAGGACGGGAACATTCAGTACTTC. This chain uses TRBV28 with TRBJ2-4; TRBD1 aligns across 7 bases. Germline trimming cut 6 bases from V and 7 bases from J; bases unmatched to any gene: 9. Germline-derived CDR1 and CDR2 are MDHEN and SYDVKM. The CDR3 covers 14 residues.